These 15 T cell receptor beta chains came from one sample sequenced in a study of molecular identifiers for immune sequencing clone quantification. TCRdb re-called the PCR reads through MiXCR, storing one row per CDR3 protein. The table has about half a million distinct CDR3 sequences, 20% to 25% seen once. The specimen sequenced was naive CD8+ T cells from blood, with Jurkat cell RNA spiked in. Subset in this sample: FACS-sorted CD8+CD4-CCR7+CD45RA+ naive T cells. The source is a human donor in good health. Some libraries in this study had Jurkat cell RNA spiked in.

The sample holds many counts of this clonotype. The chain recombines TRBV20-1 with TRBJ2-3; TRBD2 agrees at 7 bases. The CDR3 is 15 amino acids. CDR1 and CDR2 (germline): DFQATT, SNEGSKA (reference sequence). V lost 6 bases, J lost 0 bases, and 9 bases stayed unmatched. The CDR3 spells CSAEKRGRSTDTQYF. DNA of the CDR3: TGCAGTGCAGAAAAGCGGGGCCGTAGCACAGATACGCAGTATTTT.

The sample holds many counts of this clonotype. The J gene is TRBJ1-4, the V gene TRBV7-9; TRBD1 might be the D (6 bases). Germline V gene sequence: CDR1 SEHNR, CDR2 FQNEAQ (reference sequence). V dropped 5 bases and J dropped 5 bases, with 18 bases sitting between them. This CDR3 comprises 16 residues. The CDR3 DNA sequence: TGTGCCAGCAGCCCGTGGACAGCGGGGTCGAATGAAAAACTGTTTTTT. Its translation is CASSPWTAGSNEKLFF.

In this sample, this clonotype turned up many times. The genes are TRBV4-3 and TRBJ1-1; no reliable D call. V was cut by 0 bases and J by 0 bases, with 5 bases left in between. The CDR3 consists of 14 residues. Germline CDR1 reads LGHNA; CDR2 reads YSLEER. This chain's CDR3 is CASSQDSVNTEAFF. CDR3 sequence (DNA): TGCGCCAGCAGCCAAGATTCTGTGAACACTGAAGCTTTCTTT.

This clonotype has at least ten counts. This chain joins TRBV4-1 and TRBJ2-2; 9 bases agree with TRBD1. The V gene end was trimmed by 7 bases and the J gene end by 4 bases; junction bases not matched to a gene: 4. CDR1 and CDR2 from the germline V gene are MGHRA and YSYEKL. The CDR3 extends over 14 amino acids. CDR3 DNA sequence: TGCGCCAGCACGCCGGGACAGGGCACCGGGGAGCTGTTTTTT. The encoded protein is CASTPGQGTGELFF.

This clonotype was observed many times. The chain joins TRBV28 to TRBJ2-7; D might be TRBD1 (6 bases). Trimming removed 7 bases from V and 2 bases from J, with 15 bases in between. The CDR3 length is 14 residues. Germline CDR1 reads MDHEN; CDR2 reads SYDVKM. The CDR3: CASTLRGSTYEQYF. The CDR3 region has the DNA TGTGCCAGCACCTTAAGGGGGAGCACCTACGAGCAGTACTTC.

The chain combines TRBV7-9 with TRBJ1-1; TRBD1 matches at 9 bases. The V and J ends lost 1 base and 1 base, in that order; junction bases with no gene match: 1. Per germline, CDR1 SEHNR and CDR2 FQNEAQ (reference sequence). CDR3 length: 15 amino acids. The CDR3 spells CASSLGTGANTEAFF. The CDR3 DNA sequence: TGTGCCAGCAGCTTAGGGACAGGGGCGAACACTGAAGCTTTCTTT.

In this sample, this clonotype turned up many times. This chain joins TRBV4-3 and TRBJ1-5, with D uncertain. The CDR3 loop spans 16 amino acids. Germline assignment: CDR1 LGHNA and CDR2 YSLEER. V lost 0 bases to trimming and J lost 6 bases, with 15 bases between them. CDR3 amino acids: CASSQEIQVGGQPQHF. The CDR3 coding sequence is TGCGCCAGCAGCCAAGAAATCCAGGTGGGCGGTCAGCCCCAGCATTTT.

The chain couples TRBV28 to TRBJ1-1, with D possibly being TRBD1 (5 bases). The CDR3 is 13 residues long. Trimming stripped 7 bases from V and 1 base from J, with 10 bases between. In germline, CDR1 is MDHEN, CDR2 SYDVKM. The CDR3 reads CASKSQGNTEAFF. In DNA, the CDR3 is TGTGCCAGCAAATCCCAGGGGAACACTGAAGCTTTCTTT.

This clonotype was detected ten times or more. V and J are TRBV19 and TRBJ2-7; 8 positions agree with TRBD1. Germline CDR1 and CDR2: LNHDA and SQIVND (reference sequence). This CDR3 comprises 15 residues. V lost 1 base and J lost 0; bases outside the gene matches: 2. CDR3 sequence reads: CASSIGTGHSYEQYF. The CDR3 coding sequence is TGTGCCAGTAGTATAGGGACAGGGCACTCCTACGAGCAGTACTTC.

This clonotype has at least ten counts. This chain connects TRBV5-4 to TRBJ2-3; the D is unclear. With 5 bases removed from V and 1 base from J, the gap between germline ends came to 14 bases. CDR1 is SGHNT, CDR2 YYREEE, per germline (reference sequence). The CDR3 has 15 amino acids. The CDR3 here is CASSFLDRGTDTQYF. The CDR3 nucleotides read TGTGCCAGCAGTTTTCTGGATAGGGGCACAGATACGCAGTATTTT.

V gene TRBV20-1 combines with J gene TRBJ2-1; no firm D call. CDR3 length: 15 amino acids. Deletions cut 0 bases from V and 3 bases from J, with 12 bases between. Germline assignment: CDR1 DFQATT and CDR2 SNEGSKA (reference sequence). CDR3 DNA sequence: TGCAGTGCTAGAGATTTTGCCGTAAACTACAATGAGCAGTTCTTC. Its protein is CSARDFAVNYNEQFF.

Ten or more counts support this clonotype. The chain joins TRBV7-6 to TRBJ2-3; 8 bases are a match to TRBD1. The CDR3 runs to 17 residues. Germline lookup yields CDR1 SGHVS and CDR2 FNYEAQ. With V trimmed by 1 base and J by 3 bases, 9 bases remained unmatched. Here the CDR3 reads CASSLDPGGSGTDTQYF. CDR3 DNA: TGTGCCAGCAGCTTAGATCCAGGGGGCTCAGGGACAGATACGCAGTATTTT.

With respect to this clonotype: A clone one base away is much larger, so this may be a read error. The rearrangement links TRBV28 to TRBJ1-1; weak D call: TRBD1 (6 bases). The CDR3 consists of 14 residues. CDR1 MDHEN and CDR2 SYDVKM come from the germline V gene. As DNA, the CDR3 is TGTGCCAGCAGTGAGCTGGGGGCAAGCACTGGAGCTTTCTTT. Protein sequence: CASSELGASTGAFF. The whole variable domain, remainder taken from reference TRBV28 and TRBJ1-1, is DVKVTQSSRYLVKRTGEKVFLECVQDMDHENMFWYRQDPGLGLRLIYFSYDVKMKEKGDIPEGYSVSREKKERFSLILESASTNQTSMYLCASSELGASTGAFFGQGTRLTVV.

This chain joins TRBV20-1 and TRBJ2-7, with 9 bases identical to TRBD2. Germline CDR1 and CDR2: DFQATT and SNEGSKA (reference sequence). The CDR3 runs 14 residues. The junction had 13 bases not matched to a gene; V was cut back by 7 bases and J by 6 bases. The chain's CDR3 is CSVPAGGRFREQYF. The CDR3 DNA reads TGCAGTGTCCCTGCGGGGGGGCGATTCCGCGAGCAGTACTTC.

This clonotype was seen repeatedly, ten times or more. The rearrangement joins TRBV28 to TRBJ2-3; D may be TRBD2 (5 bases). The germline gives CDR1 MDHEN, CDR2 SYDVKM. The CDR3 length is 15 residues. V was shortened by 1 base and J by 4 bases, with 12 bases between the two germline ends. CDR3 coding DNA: TGTGCCAGCAGTTTATTTATTGGGAGTGCAGATACGCAGTATTTT. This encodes CASSLFIGSADTQYF.